Listed here is a single TCR beta chain. Data came from immunoSEQ multiplex PCR; TCRdb stores just in-frame clones and leaves some out. Of 13,000 or so clones detected, approximately 85% appear once; the ten largest clones hold over 1.2%. This sample stems from a study of tumour-infiltrating T cells in Burkitt lymphoma. Germline trimming cut 6 bases from V and 1 base from J; bases unmatched to any gene: 7. The CDR3 loop spans 16 amino acids. The rearrangement joins TRBV23-1 to TRBJ1-5; 9 nucleotides agree with TRBD1. TRBV23-1 is marked as an open reading frame, function uncertain. The specimen sequenced was tumor tissue. The receptor was isolated from a human donor with diffuse large B-cell lymphoma. The DNA for the CDR3 is TGCGCCAGCAGCCCAAACACAGGGGGCAGCAATCAGCCCCAGCATTTT. Amino acid sequence: CASSPNTGGSNQPQHF.